The rows below give T cell receptor beta chains drawn from one sample of a study of T cells in Graves' hyperthyroidism and ophthalmopathy. One entry per CDR3 protein, called by TCRdb with MiXCR from the multiplex PCR reads. The sample includes fewer than 750,000 distinct CDR3 sequences, just over 45% of them seen just once. Sequenced sample: peripheral blood or thyroid tissue (not recorded which). These receptors all come from a woman younger than 35 with Graves' hyperthyroidism. The CDR3 runs from the conserved cysteine through the conserved F or W. D genes are given only for firm matches. Clone size is given for some rows only: seen once, a few or many times, or a class if the clone is expanded.

>TRBV29-1|TRBJ1-2|TRBD1|once
CSPIPGTGIRGYGYTF
TGCAGCCCAATTCCCGGGACAGGGATCCGAGGCTATGGCTACACCTTC
>TRBV20-1|TRBJ1-1|-|many
CSAQKGQEAFF
TGCAGTGCCCAAAAGGGGCAGGAAGCTTTCTTT
>TRBV2|TRBJ2-2|TRBD1|many
CASKKTGGTGELFF
TGTGCCAGCAAGAAGACAGGGGGCACCGGGGAGCTGTTTTTT
>TRBV19|TRBJ2-4|-|-
CASSIGTVGNIQYF
TGTGCCAGTAGTATAGGGACAGTCGGCAACATTCAGTACTTC
>TRBV5-1|TRBJ1-2|TRBD1|many
CASSLGGQGAPDYGYTF
TGCGCCAGCAGCTTGGGGGGACAGGGTGCCCCAGACTATGGCTACACCTTC
>TRBV7-3|TRBJ1-4|-|-
CASSPNGQPNEKLFF
TGTGCCAGCAGCCCTAATGGACAGCCGAATGAAAAACTGTTTTTT
>TRBV13|TRBJ2-3|TRBD2|few
CAGGTSLNTDTQYF
TGTGCCGGCGGGACTAGCTTAAACACAGATACGCAGTATTTT
>TRBV24-1|TRBJ2-1|TRBD1|few
CATSDSDRNEQFF
TGTGCCACCAGTGATTCGGACAGGAATGAGCAGTTCTTC
>TRBV9|TRBJ2-3|-|-
CASVGGLGDTQYF
TGTGCCAGCGTCGGAGGATTAGGAGATACGCAGTATTTT
>TRBV28|TRBJ2-7|TRBD1|-
CASSETDRVSEQYF
TGTGCCAGCAGTGAAACGGACAGGGTCTCCGAGCAGTACTTC
>TRBV25-1|TRBJ2-5|-|-
CASSARGRNGAQYF
TGTGCCAGCAGTGCTAGGGGGAGAAACGGGGCCCAGTACTTC
>TRBV9|TRBJ1-1|TRBD1|many
CASSVGQGPNTEAFF
TGTGCCAGCAGCGTGGGACAGGGTCCGAACACTGAAGCTTTCTTT
>TRBV29-1|TRBJ2-5|-|-
CSVGFPWGDGATQYF
TGCAGCGTTGGGTTCCCTTGGGGGGACGGTGCGACCCAGTACTTC
>TRBV7-3|TRBJ2-1|TRBD1|few
CASSLGGTGNEQFF
TGTGCCAGCTCACTTGGCGGGACAGGAAATGAGCAGTTCTTC
>TRBV4-1|TRBJ2-2|-|many
CASRGDHTGELFF
TGTGCCAGCAGGGGGGATCACACCGGGGAGCTGTTTTTT
>TRBV29-1|TRBJ1-2|-|once
CSPFPSSNYGYTF
TGCAGCCCCTTTCCATCTTCTAACTATGGCTACACCTTC
>TRBV27|TRBJ1-5|TRBD1|-
CASSLDRGLQPQHF
TGTGCCAGCAGTTTAGACAGGGGGCTTCAGCCCCAGCATTTT
>TRBV12-3/TRBV12-4|TRBJ1-2|TRBD1|many
CASTDRGVKGYTF
TGTGCCAGCACCGACAGGGGAGTGAAGGGCTACACCTTC
>TRBV4-1|TRBJ2-5|-|many
CASSRWRVQETQYF
TGCGCCAGCAGCCGGTGGAGGGTCCAAGAGACCCAGTACTTC
>TRBV24-1|TRBJ2-1|TRBD2|-
CATSDASPSGSYNEQFF
TGTGCCACCAGTGATGCCTCCCCTAGCGGGAGTTACAATGAGCAGTTCTTC
>TRBV6-5|TRBJ2-5|TRBD2|many
CASSSGTSGETQYF
TGTGCCAGCAGCTCCGGGACTAGTGGAGAGACCCAGTACTTC
>TRBV10-3|TRBJ2-5|-|-
CAVAGPQETQYF
TGTGCCGTCGCGGGACCACAAGAGACCCAGTACTTC
>TRBV20-1|TRBJ2-5|TRBD1|-
CSARRDRGETQYF
TGCAGTGCTAGACGAGACAGGGGGGAGACCCAGTACTTC
>TRBV7-9|TRBJ2-1|TRBD2|few
CASRRLAGNNEQFF
TGTGCCAGCAGGAGACTAGCGGGGAACAATGAGCAGTTCTTC
>TRBV25-1|TRBJ2-3|-|many
CASSASVGGTDTQYF
TGTGCCAGCAGTGCCTCGGTGGGGGGCACAGATACGCAGTATTTT